A selection of T cell receptor beta chains follows, all from one sample in a study of cytomegalovirus exposure and HLA in healthy donors. Here immunoSEQ multiplex PCR was the method, and the copy in TCRdb shows in-frame clones only, minus some. The sample comprises 50,000 to 65,000 clones, around 82% of which are singletons, and roughly 3.2% rests with the top ten. What was sequenced was PBMCs. The receptor source for this set is a woman between 18 and 29 years old in good health and CMV-seronegative. Each CDR3 is given with its conserved first and last residue. A D gene is named only where the DNA matches it firmly. Clone size is shown for a subset of rows, as once, few, many or a class of expanded clone.

J | size | D | V | CDR3 | DNA
TRBJ1-1 | - | TRBD1 | TRBV19 | CASSDDRGQGAFF | TGTGCCAGTAGTGACGACAGGGGACAGGGAGCTTTCTTT
TRBJ2-5 | - | TRBD2 | TRBV19 | CASSPVLAGPFQETQYF | TGTGCCAGTAGTCCCGTACTAGCGGGGCCCTTCCAAGAGACCCAGTACTTC
TRBJ1-6 | once | - | TRBV19 | CASSILGRSNSPLHF | TGTGCCAGTAGTATCCTGGGGCGGTCGAATTCACCCCTCCACTTT
TRBJ2-1 | - | TRBD2 | TRBV10-1 | CASSERLAGEDEQFF | TGCGCCAGCAGTGAGAGACTAGCGGGAGAGGATGAGCAGTTCTTC
TRBJ2-1 | - | - | TRBV5-1 | CASSSPYNEQFF | TGCGCCAGCAGCAGCCCTTACAATGAGCAGTTCTTC
TRBJ2-3 | few | TRBD2 | TRBV7-3 | CASSIGLAGTDTQYF | TGTGCCAGCAGCATCGGACTAGCGGGCACAGATACGCAGTATTTT
TRBJ2-7 | - | TRBD2 | TRBV19 | CASSISTSGAYEQYF | TGTGCCAGTAGTATATCGACTAGCGGAGCCTACGAGCAGTACTTC
TRBJ1-1 | once | - | TRBV5-8 | CASSEKTGNTEAFF | TGTGCCAGCAGCGAAAAAACAGGGAACACTGAAGCTTTCTTT
TRBJ1-4 | - | - | TRBV9 | CASSVGGPATNEKLFF | TGTGCCAGCAGCGTAGGGGGCCCTGCAACTAATGAAAAACTGTTTTTT
TRBJ1-5 | - | - | TRBV28 | CASRQGKDQPQHF | TGTGCCAGCAGACAGGGTAAGGATCAGCCCCAGCATTTT
TRBJ1-2 | - | - | TRBV9 | CASSDGGGYTF | TGTGCCAGCAGCGACGGGGGGGGCTACACCTTC
TRBJ1-2 | - | - | TRBV27 | CASSEYGSVSYGYTF | TGTGCCAGCAGTGAGTACGGGTCCGTTAGCTATGGCTACACCTTC
TRBJ2-3 | - | TRBD2 | TRBV6-4 | CASSYTSGSTDTQYF | TGTGCCAGCAGTTACACTAGCGGGAGCACAGATACGCAGTATTTT
TRBJ2-1 | few | - | TRBV13 | CASSSGRGMGNEQFF | TGTGCCAGCAGCTCAGGGCGGGGAATGGGGAATGAGCAGTTCTTC
TRBJ1-5 | - | - | TRBV19 | CASSEKRGGQPQHF | TGTGCCAGTAGTGAGAAAAGGGGGGGTCAGCCCCAGCATTTT
TRBJ1-5 | once | TRBD1 | TRBV19 | CASSIQGQGNSNQPQHF | TGTGCCAGTAGTATACAAGGACAGGGAAATAGCAATCAGCCCCAGCATTTT
TRBJ1-1 | - | - | TRBV27 | CASSPSYADNPSGMNTEAFF | TGTGCCAGCAGTCCCTCCTACGCGGACAACCCCTCCGGAATGAACACTGAAGCTTTCTTT
TRBJ1-3 | - | - | TRBV30 | CAWSVARGAGNTIYF | TGTGCCTGGAGTGTGGCCAGGGGCGCTGGAAACACCATATATTTT
TRBJ1-3 | - | - | TRBV5-4 | CASSPKSGSTIYF | TGTGCCAGCAGCCCTAAATCTGGGAGCACCATATATTTT
TRBJ2-3 | - | TRBD2 | TRBV27 | CASSSRLAGDTQYF | TGTGCTAGCAGTTCCCGACTAGCGGGAGATACGCAGTATTTT
TRBJ2-1 | few | - | TRBV5-1 | CASSFPQGFSDNEQFF | TGCGCCAGCAGCTTCCCCCAGGGGTTTAGCGACAATGAGCAGTTCTTC
TRBJ1-5 | - | - | TRBV5-1 | CASSLVAGAGNQPQHF | TGCGCCAGCAGCTTGGTGGCAGGGGCTGGCAATCAGCCCCAGCATTTT
TRBJ2-6 | - | - | TRBV11-1 | CASSSQVSEANVLTF | TGTGCCAGCAGTTCACAGGTCTCTGAGGCCAACGTCCTGACTTTC
TRBJ2-2 | - | - | TRBV15 | CATQLGGQATGELFF | TGTGCCACTCAATTGGGGGGTCAGGCCACCGGGGAGCTGTTTTTT
TRBJ2-1 | - | TRBD2 | TRBV7-3 | CASSTSGRAPYNEQFF | TGTGCCAGCAGCACCAGCGGGAGGGCCCCCTACAATGAGCAGTTCTTC
TRBJ1-1 | - | TRBD1 | TRBV5-8 | CASSWGQFNTEAFF | TGTGCCAGCAGCTGGGGACAGTTTAACACTGAAGCTTTCTTT
TRBJ2-7 | - | - | TRBV30 | CAWSVGTPNEQYF | TGTGCCTGGAGTGTCGGGACTCCCAACGAGCAGTACTTC
TRBJ2-1 | - | TRBD2 | TRBV5-1 | CASSFHAGGDNEQFF | TGCGCCAGCAGCTTTCACGCGGGGGGGGACAATGAGCAGTTCTTC
TRBJ1-3 | - | TRBD1 | TRBV29-1 | CSVSQGGSGNTIYF | TGCAGCGTTTCCCAGGGGGGCAGTGGAAACACCATATATTTT
TRBJ1-1 | - | TRBD1 | TRBV28 | CASSRPGQGLDTEAFF | TGTGCCAGCAGCCGCCCGGGACAGGGGTTAGACACTGAAGCTTTCTTT
TRBJ2-3 | few | TRBD2 | TRBV6-4 | CASSGLAGPDTQYF | TGTGCCAGCAGTGGACTAGCGGGACCAGATACGCAGTATTTT
TRBJ2-1 | - | - | TRBV28 | CASSPAISGYNEQFF | TGTGCCAGCAGCCCCGCGATTAGCGGATACAATGAGCAGTTCTTC
TRBJ2-7 | - | TRBD2 | TRBV6-1 | CASSVLNGGYEQYF | TGTGCCAGCAGCGTTCTAAACGGGGGGTACGAGCAGTACTTC
TRBJ2-7 | - | - | TRBV28 | CASRWGSSTYEQYF | TGTGCCAGCAGGTGGGGTTCTAGCACCTACGAGCAGTACTTC
TRBJ1-5 | - | - | TRBV27 | CASSLRGYHQPQHF | TGTGCCAGCAGTTTAAGAGGGTACCATCAGCCCCAGCATTTT
TRBJ1-1 | - | - | TRBV2 | CASSERGDTEAFF | TGTGCCAGCAGTGAACGGGGGGACACTGAAGCTTTCTTT
TRBJ2-7 | few | TRBD2 | TRBV5-1 | CASSLGLAGASEQYF | TGCGCCAGCAGCTTGGGGCTAGCGGGAGCAAGCGAGCAGTACTTC
TRBJ2-1 | - | - | TRBV11-3 | CASSFVEGAWNEQFF | TGTGCCAGCAGCTTCGTGGAGGGGGCTTGGAATGAGCAGTTCTTC
TRBJ1-1 | once | - | TRBV7-9 | CASSERDTHTEAFF | TGTGCCAGCAGCGAACGGGACACCCACACTGAAGCTTTCTTT
TRBJ2-1 | - | TRBD2 | TRBV27 | CASSFRTSGAEQFF | TGTGCCAGCAGTTTCCGGACTAGCGGAGCGGAGCAGTTCTTC
TRBJ1-5 | - | TRBD1 | TRBV28 | CASWPGQGNQPQHF | TGTGCCAGCTGGCCGGGACAGGGGAATCAGCCCCAGCATTTT
TRBJ2-5 | - | - | TRBV11-2 | CASSLDPGLRQYF | TGTGCCAGCAGCTTAGATCCCGGCTTGCGGCAGTACTTC
TRBJ1-3 | - | - | TRBV5-5 | CASTQGPNSGNTIYF | TGTGCCAGCACCCAGGGCCCGAACTCTGGAAACACCATATATTTT
TRBJ2-7 | once | TRBD2 | TRBV18 | CASSENNIVGTSGSNEQYF | TGTGCCAGCTCAGAAAATAACATTGTGGGGACTAGCGGGAGTAACGAGCAGTACTTC
TRBJ1-2 | - | TRBD1 | TRBV28 | CASSPGTGQGYTF | TGTGCCAGCAGTCCCGGGACAGGGCAAGGCTACACCTTC
TRBJ1-4 | - | TRBD1 | TRBV10-3 | CAETPGQLNEKLFF | TGTGCCGAAACCCCGGGACAGTTAAATGAAAAACTGTTTTTT
TRBJ2-3 | few | TRBD2 | TRBV6-5 | CASSGTSGSPDTQYF | TGTGCCAGCAGTGGGACTAGCGGGAGCCCAGATACGCAGTATTTT
TRBJ1-2 | - | TRBD1 | TRBV28 | CASSLSSDRGLRGYTF | TGTGCCAGCAGTTTATCCTCAGACAGGGGGTTGAGGGGCTACACCTTC
TRBJ1-2 | - | TRBD1 | TRBV7-9 | CASSLGGQVRRANYGYTF | TGTGCCAGCAGCTTAGGGGGACAGGTTAGGAGGGCTAACTATGGCTACACCTTC
TRBJ1-1 | - | - | TRBV19 | CASSSILDQGWGTEAFF | TGTGCCAGTAGCAGTATACTTGATCAGGGATGGGGCACTGAAGCTTTCTTT
TRBJ2-1 | - | TRBD1 | TRBV6-1 | CASSDRDRDSEQFF | TGTGCCAGCAGTGATAGGGACAGGGATAGTGAGCAGTTCTTC
TRBJ1-1 | - | - | TRBV28 | CASSGNSNTEAFF | TGTGCCAGTTCAGGGAATTCGAACACTGAAGCTTTCTTT
TRBJ1-1 | - | - | TRBV6-4 | CASSDSSENTEAFF | TGTGCCAGCAGTGACTCTAGTGAGAACACTGAAGCTTTCTTT
TRBJ2-6 | - | - | TRBV21-1 | CASSQGGGPPNVLTF | TGTGCCAGCAGCCAAGGCGGGGGGCCCCCGAACGTCCTGACTTTC
TRBJ1-3 | - | - | TRBV10-2 | CASSESRGVDTIYF | TGCGCCAGCAGTGAGTCTCGGGGGGTAGACACCATATATTTT
TRBJ1-6 | few | - | TRBV27 | CASAGGFHVLFYNSPLHF | TGTGCCAGCGCTGGGGGGTTTCACGTTCTGTTCTATAATTCACCCCTCCACTTT
TRBJ1-1 | - | - | TRBV2 | CASSTGPMNTEAFF | TGTGCCAGCTCGACAGGCCCCATGAACACTGAAGCTTTCTTT